The 15 T cell receptor beta chains in this list originate from one sample, sequenced in a study of technical replicates of blood from four donors. Data came from immunoSEQ multiplex PCR; TCRdb stores just in-frame clones and leaves some out. The table records 70,000 to 85,000 clones, 92% of them present only once. Material for sequencing was T cells isolated from PBMCs. These receptors originate from a human donor in good health.

In nucleotides, the CDR3 is TGTGCCAGCAGCGTAACCTATTCCGGAAACACCATATATTTT. Amino acid sequence: CASSVTYSGNTIYF. The chain joins TRBV9 to TRBJ1-3; unclear D gene. CDR3 length: 14 residues. From germline, CDR1 is SGDLS and CDR2 YYNGEE. V lost 1 base to trimming and J lost 4 bases, with 9 bases between them.

V gene TRBV10-3 combines with J gene TRBJ2-3, with D unclear. Trimming pared 4 bases from V and 0 bases from J, leaving 5 bases between. This CDR3 is 13 amino acids long. The germline V gene has CDR1 ENHRY and CDR2 SYGVKD. The CDR3 region is CAISVSSTDTQYF. Written as DNA, the CDR3 is TGTGCCATCAGTGTCAGTAGCACAGATACGCAGTATTTT.

This clone has a single count. V is TRBV5-1 and J is TRBJ1-1; 10 nucleotides agree with TRBD1. J lost 1 base, V lost 7 bases, and 1 base had no gene match. Germline V CDR1 and CDR2: SGHRS, YFSETQ. The CDR3 has 13 residues. CDR3 coding DNA: TGCGCCAGCGGGGACAGGGGGAACACTGAAGCTTTCTTT. Translation: CASGDRGNTEAFF.

The V call is TRBV29-1, the J call TRBJ2-7, with 8 positions matching TRBD2. This CDR3 spans 13 amino acids. Germline values: CDR1 SQVTM, CDR2 ANQGSEA. V shed 4 bases and J 0 bases; nucleotides not matched to a gene: 2. CDR3 DNA: TGCAGCGTTGTTCTAGCGGGCTCCTACGAGCAGTACTTC. Translated: CSVVLAGSYEQYF.

J is TRBJ1-1 and V is TRBV6-6; 7 positions match TRBD1. The CDR3 consists of 13 residues. V shed 7 bases, J shed 5 bases, and the junction held 7 bases outside the gene matches. CDR1 is MNHNY and CDR2 is SVGAGI in the germline V gene (reference sequence). CDR3: CASIKTGRTEAFF. CDR3 coding DNA: TGTGCCAGCATTAAGACAGGGAGGACTGAAGCTTTCTTT.

The rearrangement uses TRBV11-3 and TRBJ2-5; 8 bases are a match to TRBD2. This CDR3 contains 15 residues. Germline V lookup: CDR1 SGHNT, CDR2 YENEEA. Trimming at V came to 7 bases and at J to 2 bases, leaving 9 bases not matched to a gene. The CDR3 region has the DNA TGTGCCAGCACCCCCTATGGACTAGCACAAGAGACCCAGTACTTC. It translates to CASTPYGLAQETQYF.

The chain joins TRBV5-1 to TRBJ2-4, with 11 positions matching TRBD1. The CDR3 length is 14 residues. Germline V gene lookup returns CDR1 SGHRS and CDR2 YFSETQ. Losses at the gene ends were 4 bases for V and 6 bases for J; bases not matched to a gene: 3. The CDR3, as DNA: TGCGCCAGCAGCGGCGGGACAGGGGGAAACATTCAGTACTTC. Translating it yields CASSGGTGGNIQYF.

This clone was seen just once. The CDR3 nucleotides are TGTGCCAGCAGTTTATCTGGGGACACCATCTTGGGCAATCAGCCCCAGCATTTT. This translates into CASSLSGDTILGNQPQHF. The rearrangement joins TRBV27 to TRBJ1-5, with D possibly TRBD1 on 6 matching bases. V lost 0 bases, J lost 2 bases, and 17 bases lay in between. In germline, CDR1 is MNHEY, CDR2 SMNVEV (reference sequence). The CDR3 covers 18 residues.

The chain is built from TRBV5-1 and TRBJ1-4; 12 nucleotides align to TRBD1. Germline values: CDR1 SGHRS, CDR2 YFSETQ. There are 17 residues in the CDR3. The trim removed 1 base at V and 5 bases at J, leaving 6 bases unmatched. As DNA, the CDR3 is TGCGCCAGCAGCTTGAGGGGACAGGGGGCCATCAATGAAAAACTGTTTTTT. It encodes CASSLRGQGAINEKLFF.

The V and J genes are TRBV28 and TRBJ2-7, with 9 bases fitting TRBD1. Germline CDR1 and CDR2: MDHEN and SYDVKM. This CDR3 has 16 amino acids. The junction had 12 bases not matched to a gene; V was cut back by 5 bases and J by 4 bases. CDR3 nucleotide sequence: TGTGCCAGCAGTCCCCATCCTGGGACAGGGAAATACGAGCAGTACTTC. This translates into CASSPHPGTGKYEQYF.

The chain has TRBV5-1 and TRBJ1-5, with 8 bases that match TRBD1. This CDR3 contains 16 residues. Looked up from germline, CDR1 is SGHRS and CDR2 is YFSETQ. The V gene end was trimmed by 0 bases and the J gene end by 0 bases; junction bases not matched to a gene: 2. The CDR3 sequence: CASSLGTGNSNQPQHF. The CDR3 DNA is TGCGCCAGCAGCTTGGGGACAGGGAATAGCAATCAGCCCCAGCATTTT.

The chain links TRBV2 to TRBJ2-2; a possible D gene is TRBD1 (6 bases). CDR1 and CDR2 from the germline V gene are SNHLY and FYNNEI. CDR3 size: 15 residues. Between the trimmed V and J ends, which lost 5 bases and 0 bases, there was a span of 10 bases. The CDR3 region is CASSRRDTNTGELFF. In DNA, the CDR3 is TGTGCCAGCAGTCGCCGGGACACGAACACCGGGGAGCTGTTTTTT.

This rearrangement joins TRBV5-4 to TRBJ2-7; D may be TRBD2 (5 bases). V was shortened by 3 bases and J by 0 bases, with 16 bases between the two germline ends. The CDR3 contains 16 residues. Germline lookup yields CDR1 SGHNT and CDR2 YYREEE (reference sequence). For the CDR3, the DNA is TGTGCCAGCAGCTCCCCCCGGGGTACTAACTCCTACGAGCAGTACTTC. This encodes CASSSPRGTNSYEQYF.

This chain connects TRBV11-3 to TRBJ2-5, with 10 bases fitting TRBD2. Germline V gives CDR1 SGHNT, CDR2 YENEEA. The CDR3 is 16 amino acids. Unmatched junction bases numbered 15, after V lost 5 bases and J lost 9 bases. Here the CDR3 DNA reads TGTGCCAGCAGCCCTCTAGCGGGGGCCAGGCTAGGGGCCCAGTACTTC. It specifies CASSPLAGARLGAQYF.

This rearrangement joins TRBV19 to TRBJ1-2; weak D call: TRBD1 (6 bases). The V end lost 7 bases, the J end lost 0 bases, and 12 bases lay between the germline ends. Germline V gives CDR1 LNHDA, CDR2 SQIVND (reference sequence). This CDR3 comprises 14 residues. The CDR3 region has the DNA TGTGCCAGTACACGGGGGGCTCCTAACTATGGCTACACCTTC. Protein product: CASTRGAPNYGYTF.